These 30 T cell receptor beta chains were all obtained from the same sample, sequenced in a study of metastatic and nonmetastatic thyroid tumors. No treatment of any kind had been given to any patient before thyroid surgery. Through MiXCR, TCRdb re-clonotyped the PCR reads. Of approximately 14,000 clones in the sample, 25% to 30% are singletons; the top ten hold 45% to 55%. Sequencing was carried out using tumor tissue. The receptors come from a male donor with papillary thyroid cancer or a benign thyroid nodule (not recorded which). Some clones in this sample may be carry-over from other donors' samples.

The V call is TRBV19, the J call TRBJ2-7; TRBD2 matches at 7 bases. V lost 0 bases, J lost 1 base, and 6 bases stayed unmatched. Germline lookup yields CDR1 LNHDA and CDR2 SQIVND (reference sequence). CDR3 length equals 16 residues. CDR3 in DNA: TGTGCCAGTAGTATAGATTCTAGCGGACTTTCCTACGAGCAGTACTTC. Residues: CASSIDSSGLSYEQYF.

On this clone itself: The junction departs from germline at one end; a sequencing error may be responsible. The chain carries TRBV6-1 and TRBJ1-4; 9 positions match TRBD1. The germline V gene has CDR1 MNHNS and CDR2 SASEGT. The CDR3 spans 14 residues. CDR3 region: CPSSGGQGNEKLIF. CDR3 nucleotide sequence: TGTCCCAGCAGTGGGGGACAGGGTAATGAAAAACTGATTTTT.

This sequence joins TRBV19 and TRBJ1-1; D is uncertain. Germline-derived CDR1 and CDR2 are LNHDA and SQIVND (reference sequence). The CDR3 covers 15 residues. The V gene lost 3 bases and the J gene lost 4 bases, with 15 bases spanning the gap. CDR3 coding DNA: TGTGCCAGTAGTATCTCCGGCATTTTAGTCACTGAAGCTTTCTTT. Protein product: CASSISGILVTEAFF.

Relative to its sample, this clone is medium-sized. This chain uses TRBV19 with TRBJ2-7; D possibly corresponds to TRBD2 (7 bases). V was clipped by 8 bases and J by 3 bases, with 14 bases between them. CDR1 and CDR2 (germline): LNHDA, SQIVND (reference sequence). The CDR3 extends over 13 amino acids. The CDR3 loop reads CASGEGGNYEQYF. CDR3 nucleotides: TGTGCCAGTGGGGAGGGGGGGAACTACGAGCAGTACTTC.

This clone was counted ten times or more. The chain employs TRBV3-1 and TRBJ2-3, with unresolved D. In germline, CDR1 is LGHDT, CDR2 YNNKEL (reference sequence). The CDR3 is made up of 14 amino acids. Trimming took 2 bases from V and 0 from J, leaving 6 bases between them. CDR3 sequence reads: CASSQTDSTDTQYF. The CDR3 DNA reads as TGTGCCAGCAGCCAAACTGACAGCACAGATACGCAGTATTTT.

This clone was seen at least ten times. The V and J genes are TRBV2 and TRBJ1-4; D is possibly TRBD1 (5 bases). This CDR3 is 14 amino acids long. V lost 4 bases, J lost 4 bases, and 10 bases lay in between. CDR1 SNHLY and CDR2 FYNNEI come from the germline V gene. CDR3 in DNA: TGTGCCAGCAGTGTGGGACGGCTTAATGAAAAACTGTTTTTT. It specifies CASSVGRLNEKLFF.

This clone was observed at least ten times. The rearrangement joins TRBV20-1 to TRBJ2-7, with 10 bases fitting TRBD2. The CDR3 extends over 14 amino acids. V was pared by 8 bases and J by 2 bases, with 9 bases of the junction left unmatched. In germline, CDR1 is DFQATT, CDR2 SNEGSKA (reference sequence). CDR3 nucleotide sequence: TGCAGTTCCCGGGGCAGCGGGGGGGCCTACGAGCAGTACTTC. Amino acids: CSSRGSGGAYEQYF.

This clone ranks as medium-sized. The rearrangement links TRBV11-2 to TRBJ2-1; D possibly corresponds to TRBD2 (5 bases). The germline CDR1 and CDR2 sequences are SGHAT and FQNNGV. This CDR3 has 14 residues. V lost 2 bases and J lost 4, with 9 bases in between. This CDR3 reads CASSLISDYNEQFF. For the CDR3, the DNA is TGTGCCAGCAGCTTAATTAGCGATTACAATGAGCAGTTCTTC.

This clone came up a few times. Compared with germline, one end of the junction differs, possibly owing to a read error. This sequence joins TRBV19 and TRBJ1-2; 7 bases map to TRBD1. The CDR3 consists of 15 residues. The germline V gene encodes CDR1 LNHDA and CDR2 SQIVND (reference sequence). Here the CDR3 reads CASSAGTGVNYVYTF. CDR3 DNA sequence: TGTGCCAGTAGTGCGGGAACAGGGGTTAACTATGTCTACACCTTC.

The chain couples TRBV20-1 to TRBJ2-7, with TRBD1 identical over 8 bases. This CDR3 spans 12 amino acids. V shed 6 bases, J shed 6 bases, and the junction held 7 bases outside the gene matches. Germline V gives CDR1 DFQATT, CDR2 SNEGSKA (reference sequence). The CDR3 sequence: CSAPGQATEQYF. Here the CDR3 DNA reads TGCAGTGCCCCGGGACAGGCTACCGAGCAGTACTTC.

Many counts were recorded for this clone. A clone one base away is much larger, so this may be a read error. The V and J genes are TRBV19 and TRBJ1-1; D is unresolved. Germline loops: CDR1 LNHDA, CDR2 SQIVND (reference sequence). Trimming removed 2 bases at V and 3 bases at J, with 7 bases between. The CDR3 covers 13 residues. CDR3 nucleotide sequence: TGTGCCAGTAGTATAAAACGGTACACTGAAGCTTTCTTT. It translates to CASSIKRYTEAFF.

This clone was seen a few times. This rearrangement joins TRBV27 to TRBJ2-3; D tentatively reads TRBD1 or TRBD2 (5 bases each). The CDR3 covers 15 residues. The germline gives CDR1 MNHEY, CDR2 SMNVEV (reference sequence). V was clipped by 7 bases and J by 1 base, with 15 bases between them. In nucleotides, the CDR3 is TGTGCCAGCAAACCGGCCGGGGCTGGCACAGATACGCAGTATTTT. Its protein product is CASKPAGAGTDTQYF.

This clone was detected ten times or more. V and J are TRBV2 and TRBJ2-5; D call uncertain. V lost 4 bases, J lost 5 bases, and 5 bases lay in between. From germline, CDR1 is SNHLY and CDR2 FYNNEI. This CDR3 spans 11 amino acids. The CDR3 region is CASSVRETQYF. The CDR3, as DNA: TGTGCCAGCAGTGTTAGGGAGACCCAGTACTTC.

This chain joins TRBV6-1 and TRBJ2-7; 9 bases agree with TRBD2. The CDR3 is made up of 14 amino acids. After removal of 7 bases from V and 3 bases from J, the junction contained 7 bases not matched to a gene. Germline V gives CDR1 MNHNS, CDR2 SASEGT. The DNA for the CDR3 is TGTGCCAGCACTCCGAGTAGCGGGAGCTACGAGCAGTACTTC. Amino acid sequence: CASTPSSGSYEQYF.

This clone was seen only a few times. The genes are TRBV12-3 or TRBV12-4 and TRBJ2-7; no reliable D call. V was cut by 3 bases and J by 0 bases, with 6 bases left in between. This CDR3 is 13 amino acids long. Here the CDR3 DNA reads TGTGCCAGCAGTTTTGACAACTCCTACGAGCAGTACTTC. This codes for CASSFDNSYEQYF.

This clone was found many times. The chain has TRBV30 and TRBJ2-7; D possibly corresponds to TRBD1 (5 bases). Trimming left V 8 bases short and J 0 bases short, with 14 bases between. There are 13 residues in the CDR3. In germline, CDR1 is GTSNPN, CDR2 SVGIG (reference sequence). The CDR3 coding sequence is TGTGCCCTTCGTGGCAGGGACTCCTACGAGCAGTACTTC. Amino acids: CALRGRDSYEQYF.

This clone has at least ten counts. CDR3 region: CASSFVQESGPQHF. For the CDR3, the DNA is TGTGCCAGCAGTTTCGTCCAGGAATCAGGGCCCCAGCATTTT. V is TRBV12-3 or TRBV12-4 and J is TRBJ1-5; no reliable D call. Trimming stripped 3 bases from V and 9 bases from J, with 15 bases between. This CDR3 has 14 residues.

This clone showed up many times. The V and J genes are TRBV6-5 and TRBJ2-5, with 11 nucleotides matching TRBD2. From germline, CDR1 is MNHEY and CDR2 SVGAGI. The CDR3 runs 16 residues. After removal of 2 bases from V and 6 bases from J, the junction contained 8 bases not matched to a gene. As DNA, the CDR3 is TGTGCCAGCAGTTACATGGTAGCGGGGGGGCTAAAGACCCAGTACTTC. Translated, it gives CASSYMVAGGLKTQYF.

This clone was counted at least ten times. The chain has TRBV20-1 and TRBJ2-5, with TRBD2 matching 7 bases. The CDR3 length is 15 residues. The germline V gene encodes CDR1 DFQATT and CDR2 SNEGSKA (reference sequence). After removal of 0 bases from V and 7 bases from J, the junction contained 11 bases not matched to a gene. CDR3 protein: CSARDTGLGLGTQYF. The CDR3 DNA follows: TGCAGTGCTAGAGATACCGGACTAGGGCTCGGGACCCAGTACTTC.

This chain links TRBV29-1 with TRBJ2-7; tentatively, D is TRBD1 (6 bases). The CDR3 consists of 12 residues. The germline CDR1 and CDR2 sequences are SQVTM and ANQGSEA. Trimming shortened V by 6 bases and J by 3 bases, and 12 bases separated the two germline ends. CDR3 in DNA: TGCAGCGTCCGACAGGATAGCTACGAGCAGTACTTC. It is translated as CSVRQDSYEQYF.

This clone was picked up a small number of times. This sequence joins TRBV28 and TRBJ2-7, with D hard to call. V lost 3 bases, J lost 1 base, and 4 bases lay in between. This CDR3 is 12 amino acids long. CDR1 is MDHEN and CDR2 is SYDVKM in the germline V gene. In DNA, the CDR3 is TGTGCCAGCAGTTTGTCTTCCTACGAGCAGTACTTC. This translates into CASSLSSYEQYF.

V usage is TRBV2 and J usage is TRBJ2-7; 7 bases fit TRBD2. From germline, CDR1 is SNHLY and CDR2 FYNNEI. This CDR3 is built from 17 residues. J gave up 2 bases and V 7 bases, and 17 bases lay outside the gene matches. CDR3 in amino acids: CASMELVGGPKAYEQYF. The CDR3 DNA reads TGTGCCAGCATGGAACTAGTGGGAGGGCCTAAAGCCTACGAGCAGTACTTC. The whole variable domain, remainder taken from reference TRBV2 and TRBJ2-7, is EPEVTQTPSHQVTQMGQEVILRCVPISNHLYFYWYRQILGQKVEFLVSFYNNEISEKSEIFDDQFSVERPDGSNFTLKIRSTKLEDSAMYFCASMELVGGPKAYEQYFGPGTRLTVT.

This clone has more than one count but fewer than ten. The V gene is TRBV10-3, the J gene TRBJ1-6, with 7 bases identical to TRBD1. Germline V CDR1 and CDR2: ENHRY, SYGVKD. J was trimmed by 8 bases and V by 0 bases; bases with no gene match: 7. This CDR3 is built from 16 residues. The CDR3 DNA reads TGTGCCATCAGTGAGTCCAGACAGGGCGGTGATTCACCCCTCCACTTT. Encoded protein: CAISESRQGGDSPLHF.

This clone was seen many times. The chain recombines TRBV20-1 with TRBJ2-5; D may be TRBD1 (5 bases). V gave up 0 bases and J gave up 7 bases, with 12 bases separating them. The CDR3 runs to 13 residues. Germline CDR1 DFQATT, CDR2 SNEGSKA (reference sequence). CDR3 sequence reads: CSARDQGVGTQYF. CDR3 in DNA: TGCAGTGCTAGAGATCAGGGCGTGGGGACCCAGTACTTC.

This rearrangement joins TRBV6-5 to TRBJ1-3; 10 bases are a match to TRBD1. CDR1 and CDR2 from the germline V gene are MNHEY and SVGAGI. CDR3 length: 18 amino acids. The V and J ends lost 7 bases and 0 bases, in that order; junction bases with no gene match: 12. The CDR3 region has the DNA TGTGCCAGCACCGCACTCCCGGGACAGGGGTACTCTGGAAACACCATATATTTT. Translating gives CASTALPGQGYSGNTIYF.

To note about this clone: Its ends do not fully match the called genes, so a read error is possible. This chain connects TRBV6-4 to TRBJ2-2; 8 positions agree with TRBD1. The CDR3 contains 15 residues. CDR1 and CDR2 from the germline V gene are MRHNA and SNTAGT. CDR3 sequence (DNA): TGTGCCAGCATAAGGGGACAGGAACACACCGGGGACCTGTTTTTT. It yields the protein CASIRGQEHTGDLFF.

The chain carries TRBV4-3 and TRBJ1-6; TRBD1 agrees at 9 bases. CDR3 length: 14 amino acids. V shed 3 bases, J shed 8 bases, and the junction held 2 bases outside the gene matches. Germline V gene data show CDR1 as LGHNA and CDR2 as YSLEER. The CDR3 DNA follows: TGCGCCAGCAGCCAGACAGGGGGTTATTCACCCCTCCACTTT. Protein: CASSQTGGYSPLHF.

The chain links TRBV28 to TRBJ1-2; 9 nucleotides match TRBD1. The CDR3 extends over 13 amino acids. Germline CDR1 reads MDHEN; CDR2 reads SYDVKM. Germline trimming cut 5 bases from V and 8 bases from J; bases unmatched to any gene: 6. The CDR3 DNA follows: TGTGCCAGCAGTCTTGGACAGGGGAGCGGCTACACCTTC. It yields the protein CASSLGQGSGYTF.

This clone appeared a few times. The chain recombines TRBV6-1 with TRBJ2-7; D possibly corresponds to TRBD2 (6 bases). This CDR3 region has 14 residues. The V gene's germline CDR1 is MNHNS and CDR2 SASEGT. V was clipped by 6 bases and J by 6 bases, with 18 bases between them. The CDR3 loop is CASRPRASEGEQYF. In DNA form, the CDR3 reads TGTGCCAGCAGACCCCGCGCTAGCGAAGGCGAGCAGTACTTC.

This clone was seen repeatedly, ten times or more. The chain employs TRBV7-9 and TRBJ2-3, with D maybe TRBD2 (5 bases). V was shortened by 1 base and J by 0 bases, with 11 bases between the two germline ends. There are 16 residues in the CDR3. Germline values: CDR1 SEHNR, CDR2 FQNEAQ (reference sequence). CDR3 amino acids: CASSLVGGTSTDTQYF. Written as DNA, the CDR3 is TGTGCCAGCAGCTTAGTCGGAGGAACTAGCACAGATACGCAGTATTTT. Based on the CDR3 plus reference TRBV7-9 and TRBJ2-3, the full variable domain is DTGVSQNPRHKITKRGQNVTFRCDPISEHNRLYWYRQTLGQGPEFLTYFQNEAQLEKSRLLSDRFSAERPKGSFSTLEIQRTEQGDSAMYLCASSLVGGTSTDTQYFGPGTRLTVL.